This passage covers 6 T cell receptor beta chains from one sample sequenced in a study of regulatory T cells in long-lasting Graves disease. The time point denotes: newly diagnosed GD, antithyroid drugs for less than 3 months. Preparation of the TCR library used RNA extracted from PBMCs. Libraries of TCR beta came from iRepertoire HTBI primers plus Arm-PCR of CDR3 regions. TCRdb used MiXCR to reprocess the multiplex PCR reads, holding one entry per CDR3 protein. The sample consists of some 450,000 distinct CDR3 sequences, around 15% of them appearing once. These data also formed part of another study, on T cells in Graves' hyperthyroidism and ophthalmopathy.

The sequencing used peripheral blood mononuclear cells (PBMCs), collected at new diagnosis, from a patient treated with antithyroid drugs. These receptors were taken from a woman aged 25 to 45 with Graves disease.

This clonotype has just a few counts. This chain joins TRBV20-1 and TRBJ2-1; TRBD2 matches 11 bases. The V segment lost 3 bases and the J segment 2 bases; nucleotides outside the gene matches: 0. This CDR3 has 14 amino acids. The germline V gene encodes CDR1 DFQATT and CDR2 SNEGSKA (reference sequence). CDR3 sequence reads: CSARTSGTYNEQFF. The CDR3 DNA follows: TGCAGTGCTAGGACTAGCGGGACCTACAATGAGCAGTTCTTC.

This clonotype was counted at least ten times. The chain recombines TRBV7-2 with TRBJ2-1; 9 bases agree with TRBD2. Germline CDR1 SGHTA, CDR2 FQGNSA. The CDR3 loop spans 17 amino acids. Unmatched junction bases numbered 3, after V lost 0 bases and J lost 0 bases. CDR3 coding DNA: TGTGCCAGCAGCTTAGCGGGGACTAGCTTCTCCTACAATGAGCAGTTCTTC. This encodes CASSLAGTSFSYNEQFF.

This clonotype appeared many times. The chain uses TRBV27 and TRBJ2-1, with D perhaps TRBD1 or TRBD2 (5 bases each). Looked up from germline, CDR1 is MNHEY and CDR2 is SMNVEV (reference sequence). The CDR3 runs 15 residues. Trimming stripped 5 bases from V and 6 bases from J, with 17 bases between. CDR3 DNA: TGTGCCAGCAGTGTAAAGACCGGGACCGTCAATGAGCAGTTCTTC. Translation gives CASSVKTGTVNEQFF.

This clonotype has a count of ten or more. V is TRBV28 and J is TRBJ2-7; weak D call: TRBD2 (6 bases). The CDR3 is 13 residues long. The V gene lost 7 bases and the J gene lost 4 bases, with 14 bases spanning the gap. Germline values: CDR1 MDHEN, CDR2 SYDVKM. The DNA of the CDR3 is TGTGCCAGCAAGGATGGGGGGTCTTACGAGCAGTACTTC. It translates to CASKDGGSYEQYF.

This clonotype was observed many times. The V call is TRBV5-1, the J call TRBJ2-1; perhaps TRBD1 as D (6 bases). Germline V gives CDR1 SGHRS, CDR2 YFSETQ. The CDR3 runs 14 residues. Trimming shortened V by 3 bases and J by 7 bases, and 14 bases separated the two germline ends. CDR3 DNA sequence: TGCGCCAGCAGCTCCCCCCAGGACAGAAATGAGCAGTTCTTC. Translating it yields CASSSPQDRNEQFF.

This clonotype was detected many times. The CDR3 reads CASSFRSGASYNEQFF. In DNA, the CDR3 is TGTGCCAGCAGCTTCCGATCGGGGGCTTCCTACAATGAGCAGTTCTTC. V gene TRBV7-3 combines with J gene TRBJ2-1; D possibly matches TRBD1 or TRBD2 (6 bases each). With 3 bases removed from V and 1 base from J, the gap between germline ends came to 13 bases. CDR1 SGHTA and CDR2 FQGTGA come from the germline V gene. The CDR3 contains 16 residues.